This record concerns one T cell receptor (beta chain) sequence. This sample was included in a study of long-term antiretroviral therapy in people with HIV. Runs used v3.0 of the immunoSEQ assay and were done at survey level. Data came from immunoSEQ multiplex PCR; TCRdb stores just in-frame clones and leaves some out. The data contain roughly 30,000 clones, 90% to 95% of them singletons. Specimen: unsorted PBMCs, collected 6 to 6.5 years after starting antiretroviral therapy. The receptor's source is a man aged 25 to 45 with HIV.

Here the CDR3 DNA reads TGTGCCAGCAGTTATTCGGGGGAGGGCCCCTACAATGAGCAGTTCTTC. It translates to CASSYSGEGPYNEQFF. The chain carries TRBV7-3 and TRBJ2-1; 7 nucleotides align to TRBD2. Germline CDR1 is SGHTA and CDR2 is FQGTGA. CDR3 length equals 16 residues. V lost 6 bases, J lost 2 bases, and 10 bases stayed unmatched.